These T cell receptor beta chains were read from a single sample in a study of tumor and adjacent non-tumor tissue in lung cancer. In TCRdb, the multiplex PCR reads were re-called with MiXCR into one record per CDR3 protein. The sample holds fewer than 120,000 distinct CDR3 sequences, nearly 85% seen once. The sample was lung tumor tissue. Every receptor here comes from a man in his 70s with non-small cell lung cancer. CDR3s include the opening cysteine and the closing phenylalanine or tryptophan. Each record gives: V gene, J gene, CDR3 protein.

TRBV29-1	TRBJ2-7	CSVVVGNEHYF
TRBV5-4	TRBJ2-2	CASSLLQNTGVLFF
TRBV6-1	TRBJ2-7	CASSEPAGGPSTAGEHYF
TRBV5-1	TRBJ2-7	CASSLDNDIYEQYF
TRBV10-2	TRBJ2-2	CSSRPDGGGNIGELFF
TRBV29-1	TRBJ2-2	CSAYVAGGTEELFF
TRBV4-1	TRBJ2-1	CASSHSSGTRVYNEQFF
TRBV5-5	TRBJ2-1	CASSLGSRNEQFF
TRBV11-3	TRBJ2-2	CASSGLAVAEAGELFF
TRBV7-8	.	CASSLGLGKVLNQPQYF
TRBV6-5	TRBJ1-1	CASSYSWESTAAFF
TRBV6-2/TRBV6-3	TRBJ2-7	CARRYMGQYPYEQYF
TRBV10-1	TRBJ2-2	CASSGNRGLVTGDLFF
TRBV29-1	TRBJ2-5	CIWGRGGETQCF
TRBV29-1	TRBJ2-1	CSVEATKGNEQFF
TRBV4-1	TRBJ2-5	CASIPWTTQEIQYF
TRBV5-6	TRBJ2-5	CSNSWDFRGETQYF
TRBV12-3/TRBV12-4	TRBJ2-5	CASSLTAGVAGGTQYF
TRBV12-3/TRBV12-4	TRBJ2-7	CASSFWGGEVVSYEQYF
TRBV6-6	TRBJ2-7	CVSSSNRGSYEQHF
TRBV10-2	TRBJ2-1	CVRRSPGSSSHEQFF
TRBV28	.	CAGSLPRQARQPQYF
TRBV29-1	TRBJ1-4	CGMGYHEKLFF
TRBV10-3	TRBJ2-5	CAISEGIQEAQYF
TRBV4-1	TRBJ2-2	CANSPGQYTGKLFF
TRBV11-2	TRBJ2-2	CASEETVSTGELFF
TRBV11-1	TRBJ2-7	CVSSLEASTSYKQYF
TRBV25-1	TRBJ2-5	CACSPASGKETEYF
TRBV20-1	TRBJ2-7	CNAREGAGAYEQYF
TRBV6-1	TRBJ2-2	CISSELMGTGELFF
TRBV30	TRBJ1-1	CGGDATEAFF